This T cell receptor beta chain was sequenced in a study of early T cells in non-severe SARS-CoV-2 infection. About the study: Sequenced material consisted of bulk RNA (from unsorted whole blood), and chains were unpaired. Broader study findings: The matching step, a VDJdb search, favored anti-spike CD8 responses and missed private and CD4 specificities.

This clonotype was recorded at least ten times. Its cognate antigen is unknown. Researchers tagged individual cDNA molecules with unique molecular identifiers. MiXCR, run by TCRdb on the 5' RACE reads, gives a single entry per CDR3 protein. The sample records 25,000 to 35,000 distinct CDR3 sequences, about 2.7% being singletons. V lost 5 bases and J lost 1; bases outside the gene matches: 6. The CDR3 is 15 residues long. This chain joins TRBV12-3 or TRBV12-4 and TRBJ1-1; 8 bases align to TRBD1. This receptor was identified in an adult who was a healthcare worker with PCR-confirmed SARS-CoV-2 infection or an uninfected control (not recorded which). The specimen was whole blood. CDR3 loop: CASSPAGTGNTEAFF. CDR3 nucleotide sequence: TGTGCCAGCAGTCCAGCCGGGACAGGGAACACTGAAGCTTTCTTT.